Included here is one TCR beta chain sequence, with context. Its antigen is unidentified. These data originate in a study of CXCR3-negative and CXCR3-positive naive CD8 T cells. CDR1 and CDR2 from the germline V gene are DFQATT and SNEGSKA (reference sequence). CDR3 length: 18 residues. It was by 5' RACE with UMI labels that the TRB cDNA libraries were prepared. TCRdb reprocessed the 5' RACE reads, keeping one entry per CDR3 protein, no DNA. The sample has 90,000 to 95,000 distinct CDR3 sequences, and its top ten clones hold around 1.5%. Findings and limits, study-wide: Naive subsets had comparable surface CD5; TCR strength was inferred from TRB CDR3 properties. Diversity was high in both naive subsets and much lower in memory cells. Naive cells used TRBV-TRBJ genes in much the same way whether CXCR3-negative or CXCR3-positive; memory cells did not.

V is TRBV20-1 and J is TRBJ2-3; TCRdb lists TRBD2, though no DNA is available to test this call. The clonotype comes from a human donor in good health. Some clones in this sample may be carry-over from other donors' samples. Sequencing input: naive CXCR3- CD8+ T cells from blood. The subset here: CD45RO-CCR7+CD27+CD95- naive CD8+ T cells lacking CXCR3 (TNR3-). The CDR3 spells CSASASWWEGKDEDTQYF.